Sequencing of this T cell receptor (beta chain) was carried out in a study of early T cells in non-severe SARS-CoV-2 infection. About the study: Bulk RNA from unsorted whole blood was sequenced; chains were unpaired.

This clonotype was counted only a few times. Individual cDNA molecules were tagged with unique molecular identifiers, the study reported. TCRdb used MiXCR to reprocess the 5' RACE reads, holding one entry per CDR3 protein. The data show more than 45,000 distinct CDR3 sequences, roughly 13% seen once. V lost 2 bases, J lost 4 bases, and 5 bases stayed unmatched. CDR3 length: 14 amino acids. The germline gives CDR1 SEHNR, CDR2 FQNEAQ (reference sequence). The source material was whole blood. The genes are TRBV7-9 and TRBJ2-7; TRBD1 aligns across 7 bases. This receptor was obtained from an adult who was a healthcare worker with PCR-confirmed SARS-CoV-2 infection or an uninfected control (not recorded which). CDR3 protein: CASSLTGVQYEQYF. The CDR3 DNA reads TGTGCCAGCAGCTTAACAGGGGTGCAATACGAGCAGTACTTC.